Following are 6 T cell receptor beta chains from one sample sequenced in a study of regulatory T cells in long-lasting Graves disease. CDR3-region Arm-PCR and iRepertoire HTBI primers produced the TCR beta libraries. Via MiXCR, TCRdb re-called the multiplex PCR reads, giving one row per CDR3 protein. The sample records 400,000 or so distinct CDR3 sequences, around 22% being singletons. The time point was: persistent/refractory GD, antithyroid drugs over 5 years with positive TRAb. Generation of the TCR library employed RNA extracted from PBMCs. The input for sequencing was peripheral blood mononuclear cells (PBMCs), taken when the disease was refractory, from a patient treated with antithyroid drugs. The receptors originated from a female donor with Graves disease.

This clonotype was found a few times. The genes are TRBV19 and TRBJ2-4; a possible D gene is TRBD1 (5 bases). The CDR3 totals 17 residues. The germline V gene encodes CDR1 LNHDA and CDR2 SQIVND (reference sequence). The ends were cut back, 7 bases at V and 0 bases at J, with 19 bases in the middle. The CDR3 coding sequence is TGTGCCAGTAACGAGGAATGGACATCGCGAGCCAAAAACATTCAGTACTTC. Translating gives CASNEEWTSRAKNIQYF.

The chain carries TRBV7-2 and TRBJ1-2, with D possibly TRBD1 on 5 matching bases. Germline CDR1 is SGHTA and CDR2 is FQGNSA. The length of the CDR3 is 14 residues. Trimming shortened V by 1 base and J by 4 bases, and 10 bases separated the two germline ends. The CDR3 is CASSLGRQLYGYTF. CDR3 DNA sequence: TGTGCCAGCAGCTTAGGGCGACAGCTCTATGGCTACACCTTC.

Points on this clonotype: This could be a read error, since a much larger clone is one nucleotide away. The V call is TRBV12-3 or TRBV12-4, the J call TRBJ1-2; possibly TRBD1 for D (5 bases). The CDR3 has 13 residues. V shed 6 bases and J shed 3 bases, with 11 bases lying between them. CDR3 loop: CASRSGGDYGYTF. The CDR3 nucleotides are TGTGCCAGCAGAAGCGGGGGAGACTATGGCTACACCTTC.

CDR3 sequence reads: CASSLTNRETQYF. Written as DNA, the CDR3 is TGTGCCAGCAGCTTAACTAATAGGGAGACCCAGTACTTC. The V call is TRBV7-3, the J call TRBJ2-5; D not certain. V shed 0 bases and J shed 5 bases, with 7 bases lying between them. This CDR3 has 13 amino acids. Looked up from germline, CDR1 is SGHTA and CDR2 is FQGTGA.

In its sample, this clonotype was seen a few times. The J gene is TRBJ1-1, the V gene TRBV11-2, with 7 bases lining up with TRBD1. The J call may be wrong; the DNA end is better matched by TRBJ2-3. The CDR3 runs to 13 residues. CDR1 and CDR2 from the germline V gene are SGHAT and FQNNGV. CDR3 in amino acids: CASSHTGAYTQYF. The DNA of the CDR3 is TGTGCCAGCAGCCATACAGGGGCATATACGCAGTATTTT.

Turning to this clonotype: One end of the junction is discordant with germline, which a read error may explain. This chain links TRBV3-1 with TRBJ1-6, with D uncertain. This CDR3 spans 14 amino acids. The germline gives CDR1 LGHDT, CDR2 YNNKEL (reference sequence). The CDR3 sequence: CASSQVGENSPLRF. The CDR3 DNA reads TGTGCCAGCAGCCAAGTCGGGGAGAATTCACCCCTCCGCTTT.